The next 5 T cell receptor beta chains were all read from a single sample in a study of T cell responses to AZD1222 COVID-19 vaccine. Some clones are missing from TCRdb's copy, which holds only in-frame ones; the method was immunoSEQ multiplex PCR. The sample lists some 160,000 clones, approximately 93% occurring once. Sequencing was performed on peripheral blood, taken on day 0 of AZD1222 vaccination. The origin of the receptors is an adult in good health.

The chain is built from TRBV5-1 and TRBJ2-5; TRBD2 matches 9 bases. From germline, CDR1 is SGHRS and CDR2 YFSETQ. Trimming removed 0 bases from V and 1 base from J; junction bases left unmatched: 1. The CDR3 is 15 residues long. The DNA for the CDR3 is TGCGCCAGCAGCTTGGCACTAGCGGGCCAAGAGACCCAGTACTTC. It specifies CASSLALAGQETQYF.

V and J are TRBV27 and TRBJ1-1; possible D gene TRBD1, 5 bases. The germline V gene encodes CDR1 MNHEY and CDR2 SMNVEV (reference sequence). V lost 5 bases and J 2 bases, leaving 21 bases between the germline ends. There are 17 residues in the CDR3. Here the CDR3 reads CASSKYRRHRSNTEAFF. CDR3 coding DNA: TGTGCCAGCAGTAAATATCGGAGGCACAGGAGTAACACTGAAGCTTTCTTT.

The J gene is TRBJ1-2, the V gene TRBV5-4; TRBD1 matches 7 bases. Germline lookup yields CDR1 SGHNT and CDR2 YYREEE (reference sequence). The CDR3 length is 15 residues. V gave up 4 bases and J gave up 3 bases; unmatched junction bases: 9. This chain's CDR3 is CASSHRGNRHYGYTF. The CDR3 nucleotides read TGTGCCAGCAGCCACAGGGGAAATAGGCACTATGGCTACACCTTC.

J is TRBJ2-3 and V is TRBV6-5, with D possibly TRBD2 on 5 matching bases. V was trimmed by 4 bases and J by 9 bases, leaving 14 bases between them. Per germline, CDR1 MNHEY and CDR2 SVGAGI. The CDR3 is made up of 13 amino acids. The CDR3 coding sequence is TGTGCCAGCAGTTTAATAGGGCCGGGGACGCAGTATTTT. Protein: CASSLIGPGTQYF.

The chain employs TRBV5-1 and TRBJ1-4, with 10 positions matching TRBD1. Germline V lookup: CDR1 SGHRS, CDR2 YFSETQ. This CDR3 region has 16 residues. Trimming took 4 bases from V and 0 from J; bases not matched to a gene: 3. The CDR3 sequence is CASSAGQGATNEKLFF. CDR3 in DNA: TGCGCCAGCAGCGCTGGACAGGGGGCAACTAATGAAAAACTGTTTTTT.